The 17 T cell receptor beta chains below were found in one sample sequenced in a study of T cell changes during pregnancy in multiple sclerosis. The table came from immunoSEQ multiplex PCR; TCRdb's copy has only in-frame clones and leaves some out. Of tens of thousands of clones listed, approximately 92% are singletons. Sample: peripheral blood. These receptors came from a female donor with multiple sclerosis, enrolled in a pregnancy study.

CDR3 residues: CASSSTDPGVAKQYF. The CDR3 DNA follows: TGTGCCAGCAGCAGTACAGACCCCGGGGTTGCGAAGCAGTACTTC. The chain uses TRBV5-5 and TRBJ2-7; D is perhaps TRBD2 (5 bases). Trimming shortened V by 4 bases and J by 8 bases, and 22 bases separated the two germline ends. Looked up from germline, CDR1 is SGHKS and CDR2 is YYEKEE (reference sequence). The CDR3 is 15 amino acids.

V usage is TRBV18 and J usage is TRBJ2-7; a possible D gene is TRBD1 (6 bases). V lost 2 bases and J 2 bases, leaving 19 bases between the germline ends. From germline, CDR1 is KGHSH and CDR2 LQKENI. The CDR3 runs to 17 residues. The CDR3 DNA is TGTGCCAGCTCACCAGAAACTTGGGACAAACTACCCTACGAGCAGTACTTC. It yields the protein CASSPETWDKLPYEQYF.

The chain carries TRBV28 and TRBJ2-7, with 12 bases identical to TRBD2. Unmatched junction bases numbered 4, after V lost 10 bases and J lost 3 bases. Per germline, CDR1 MDHEN and CDR2 SYDVKM. This CDR3 comprises 13 residues. The CDR3 nucleotides read TGTGCCACCCGGACTAGCGGGAACTACGAGCAGTACTTC. Translation: CATRTSGNYEQYF.

The chain combines TRBV27 with TRBJ2-7; 9 bases align to TRBD2. This CDR3 spans 16 amino acids. Germline values: CDR1 MNHEY, CDR2 SMNVEV (reference sequence). The ends lost 6 bases at V and 2 bases at J; junction bases unmatched: 11. The CDR3 region is CASSLLSGSFPYEQYF. CDR3 sequence (DNA): TGTGCCAGCAGCCTACTTAGCGGGAGTTTCCCCTACGAGCAGTACTTC.

The V call is TRBV11-2, the J call TRBJ2-7, with 9 nucleotides matching TRBD1. Germline CDR1 and CDR2: SGHAT and FQNNGV. The CDR3 sequence is 14 residues long. V lost 5 bases to trimming and J lost 2 bases; unmatched junction nucleotides: 4. The CDR3 bases are TGTGCCAGCAGCGCGACAGGGGGAGCCTACGAGCAGTACTTC. Its protein product is CASSATGGAYEQYF.

This chain links TRBV4-1 with TRBJ2-1; D uncertain. The ends were cut back, 1 base at V and 5 bases at J, with 12 bases in the middle. Germline loops: CDR1 MGHRA, CDR2 YSYEKL. This CDR3 region has 15 residues. CDR3 residues: CASSQVPSSDNEQFF. The CDR3 region has the DNA TGCGCCAGCAGCCAAGTGCCCAGCAGCGACAATGAGCAGTTCTTC.

This clone was seen once. The rearrangement uses TRBV18 and TRBJ1-5, with TRBD1 matching over 7 bases. V lost 3 bases, J lost 5 bases, and 7 bases stayed unmatched. This CDR3 comprises 15 residues. Per the germline V gene, CDR1 is KGHSH and CDR2 is LQKENI. CDR3 in amino acids: CASSPRDSGDQPQHF. CDR3 coding DNA: TGTGCCAGCTCACCTCGGGACAGCGGGGATCAGCCCCAGCATTTT.

The chain uses TRBV5-1 and TRBJ2-5; D is tentatively TRBD1 or TRBD2 (6 bases each). CDR1 is SGHRS, CDR2 YFSETQ, per germline. Trimming cost V 3 bases and J 7 bases, with 19 bases left between them. The CDR3 spans 15 residues. CDR3 sequence: CASSSGEGGSGTQYF. CDR3 nucleotide sequence: TGCGCCAGCAGCTCGGGTGAGGGGGGATCTGGGACCCAGTACTTC.

The chain recombines TRBV6-1 with TRBJ1-2; TRBD1 is a possible D gene (6 bases). CDR1 MNHNS and CDR2 SASEGT come from the germline V gene. V shed 5 bases and J shed 6 bases, with 10 bases lying between them. The CDR3 runs to 12 residues. CDR3 sequence: CASSSQGHGYTF. The CDR3, as DNA: TGTGCCAGCAGTTCACAGGGCCATGGCTACACCTTC.

V usage is TRBV5-4 and J usage is TRBJ2-1, with 9 positions matching TRBD2. This CDR3 is 16 amino acids long. With 1 base clipped from V and 4 bases from J, the junction kept 6 bases outside the gene matches. The germline gives CDR1 SGHNT, CDR2 YYREEE (reference sequence). The CDR3 loop reads CASSLPGAGGYNEQFF. Here the CDR3 DNA reads TGTGCCAGCAGCTTGCCGGGAGCGGGAGGATACAATGAGCAGTTCTTC.

The CDR3 nucleotides read TGTGCCAGCAGCTCCTTCGGACAGGGTAACTATGGCTACACCTTC. Translating it yields CASSSFGQGNYGYTF. V usage is TRBV5-6 and J usage is TRBJ1-2, with TRBD1 matching over 8 bases. Germline lookup yields CDR1 SGHDT and CDR2 YYEEEE. CDR3 length: 15 residues. Losses at the gene ends were 3 bases for V and 1 base for J; bases not matched to a gene: 5.

This sequence joins TRBV19 and TRBJ2-1; no clear D gene. CDR1 is LNHDA and CDR2 is SQIVND in the germline V gene (reference sequence). The CDR3 is 13 amino acids. Trimming stripped 1 base from V and 6 bases from J, with 7 bases between. The CDR3 region is CASSIGPFNEQFF. In nucleotides, the CDR3 is TGTGCCAGTAGTATAGGTCCGTTCAATGAGCAGTTCTTC. The full variable domain, its missing parts supplied by reference TRBV19 and TRBJ2-1, is DGGITQSPKYLFRKEGQNVTLSCEQNLNHDAMYWYRQDPGQGLRLIYYSQIVNDFQKGDIAEGYSVSREKKESFPLTVTSAQKNPTAFYLCASSIGPFNEQFFGPGTRLTVL.

V usage is TRBV7-9 and J usage is TRBJ1-4; 7 bases line up with TRBD1. V gave up 4 bases and J gave up 7 bases; unmatched junction bases: 6. Germline CDR1 and CDR2: SEHNR and FQNEAQ (reference sequence). The CDR3 has 14 amino acids. CDR3 sequence (DNA): TGTGCCAGCAGCTCGAGACAGGGTGTTGAAAAACTGTTTTTT. It yields the protein CASSSRQGVEKLFF.

J is TRBJ1-1 and V is TRBV28; D is perhaps TRBD1 (5 bases). Trimming removed 7 bases at V and 5 bases at J, with 20 bases between. Germline CDR1 is MDHEN and CDR2 is SYDVKM. CDR3 length: 15 residues. The CDR3 DNA sequence: TGTGCCAGCATCGCCCGCGGGGCCGGGTTAACTGAAGCTTTCTTT. This codes for CASIARGAGLTEAFF.

The chain carries TRBV9 and TRBJ2-3; D perhaps matches TRBD1 (6 bases). The CDR3 loop spans 16 amino acids. Trimming took off 2 bases at V and 6 bases at J, with 19 bases between the two ends. Per the germline V gene, CDR1 is SGDLS and CDR2 is YYNGEE. The CDR3: CASSVGQGQGADTQYF. CDR3 in DNA: TGTGCCAGCAGCGTGGGCCAGGGACAAGGAGCGGATACGCAGTATTTT.

V usage is TRBV4-1 and J usage is TRBJ2-5; the D is unclear. The length of the CDR3 is 11 residues. Trimming pared 3 bases from V and 3 bases from J, leaving 2 bases between. Germline assignment: CDR1 MGHRA and CDR2 YSYEKL. DNA for the CDR3: TGCGCCAGCAGCCACGAAGAGACCCAGTACTTC. Translating it yields CASSHEETQYF.

The chain couples TRBV2 to TRBJ2-1, with D possibly being TRBD1 (7 bases). The V gene's germline CDR1 is SNHLY and CDR2 FYNNEI. Trimming stripped 3 bases from V and 6 bases from J, with 21 bases between. The CDR3 length is 17 residues. This CDR3 reads CASSEYRDRDSGNEQFF. For the CDR3, the DNA is TGTGCCAGCAGTGAGTACCGCGACAGGGACTCCGGCAATGAGCAGTTCTTC.